This entry lists 32 T cell receptor beta chains sequenced from one sample in a study of technical replicates of blood from several donors. TCRdb's copy holds only in-frame clones and misses some; the assay was immunoSEQ multiplex PCR. The sample has approximately 70,000 clones, approximately 90% seen once. The sequenced sample was T cells isolated from PBMCs. The source of these receptors is a human donor in good health.

The V call is TRBV19, the J call TRBJ1-3; D gene ambiguous. Trimming pared 8 bases from V and 4 bases from J, leaving 15 bases between. Germline V gene data show CDR1 as LNHDA and CDR2 as SQIVND (reference sequence). The CDR3 sequence is 14 residues long. The CDR3 spells CASGSRGHGNTIYF. The DNA of the CDR3 is TGTGCCAGTGGGAGCCGTGGGCACGGAAACACCATATATTTT.

This clone was found once. The chain joins TRBV4-1 to TRBJ1-4; a possible D gene is TRBD1 (5 bases). V lost 1 base to trimming and J lost 8 bases, with 14 bases between them. Germline V CDR1 and CDR2: MGHRA, YSYEKL. This CDR3 comprises 15 residues. The CDR3 DNA sequence: TGCGCCAGCAGCCAAGCCGGGGGTCGCGTGGAAAAACTGTTTTTT. Translated: CASSQAGGRVEKLFF.

This rearrangement joins TRBV7-2 to TRBJ2-2; no reliable D call. Trimming shortened V by 6 bases and J by 0 bases, and 8 bases separated the two germline ends. The CDR3 contains 14 residues. Germline loops: CDR1 SGHTA, CDR2 FQGNSA. CDR3 in DNA: TGTGCCAGCAGTCCGACAACGAACACCGGGGAGCTGTTTTTT. Protein sequence: CASSPTTNTGELFF.

This clone was seen only once. The CDR3 DNA sequence: TGTGCCAGCAGCTCCCCAGAACGGGAGGGCGGGGAGACCCAGTACTTC. It encodes CASSSPEREGGETQYF. The rearrangement links TRBV7-8 to TRBJ2-5; 8 nucleotides agree with TRBD2. Losses at the gene ends were 4 bases for V and 5 bases for J; bases not matched to a gene: 12. Germline V lookup: CDR1 SGHVS, CDR2 FQNEAQ. CDR3 size: 16 residues.

The J gene is TRBJ1-5, the V gene TRBV4-1, with D possibly TRBD1 on 5 matching bases. Trimming removed 0 bases from V and 0 bases from J, with 15 bases in between. In germline, CDR1 is MGHRA, CDR2 YSYEKL. CDR3 length equals 18 residues. The DNA for the CDR3 is TGCGCCAGCAGCCAAGATACAGGAGCTTTGTATAGCAATCAGCCCCAGCATTTT. The encoded protein is CASSQDTGALYSNQPQHF.

The genes are TRBV18 and TRBJ2-7; tentative D call: TRBD2 (6 bases). This CDR3 spans 15 amino acids. Germline CDR1 reads KGHSH; CDR2 reads LQKENI. The V end was cut by 3 bases, the J end by 1 base, with 13 bases between. The CDR3 DNA reads as TGTGCCAGCTCACCTAATTATGGGGGGTCCTACGAGCAGTACTTC. Translating gives CASSPNYGGSYEQYF.

The chain carries TRBV19 and TRBJ2-6; tentatively, D is TRBD1 (5 bases). The CDR3 has 17 amino acids. Per germline, CDR1 LNHDA and CDR2 SQIVND (reference sequence). The germline V and J ends were trimmed by 0 bases and 2 bases, with 11 bases remaining between them. The CDR3 loop reads CASSIEGRRPGANVLTF. In DNA form, the CDR3 reads TGTGCCAGTAGTATAGAGGGGCGACGACCTGGGGCCAACGTCCTGACTTTC.

This clone was detected once. This chain connects TRBV5-4 to TRBJ2-3; 10 nucleotides agree with TRBD2. This CDR3 region has 15 residues. Looked up from germline, CDR1 is SGHNT and CDR2 is YYREEE (reference sequence). J lost 5 bases, V lost 3 bases, and 6 bases had no gene match. CDR3 nucleotides: TGTGCCAGCAGCTCTACTAGCGGGACTGGAGATACGCAGTATTTT. It translates to CASSSTSGTGDTQYF. The complete variable domain, with remaining parts taken from reference TRBV5-4 and TRBJ2-3, reads ETGVTQSPTHLIKTRGQQVTLRCSSQSGHNTVSWYQQALGQGPQFIFQYYREEENGRGNFPPRFSGLQFPNYSSELNVNALELDDSALYLCASSSTSGTGDTQYFGPGTRLTVL.

The chain is built from TRBV6-1 and TRBJ2-7; no firm D call. The germline CDR1 and CDR2 sequences are MNHNS and SASEGT. With 5 bases removed from V and 0 bases from J, the gap between germline ends came to 8 bases. There are 13 residues in the CDR3. This chain's CDR3 is CASSQVFSYEQYF. CDR3 DNA sequence: TGTGCCAGCAGTCAGGTATTCTCCTACGAGCAGTACTTC.

The gene calls are TRBV5-1 and TRBJ1-1; 8 positions agree with TRBD1. Germline-derived CDR1 and CDR2 are SGHRS and YFSETQ. This CDR3 has 15 residues. V trimming: 1 base; J trimming: 6 bases; junction bases outside the gene matches: 8. The CDR3 protein is CASSLTYPQGAEAFF. In DNA form, the CDR3 reads TGCGCCAGCAGCTTGACCTACCCACAGGGGGCTGAAGCTTTCTTT. Based on the CDR3 plus reference TRBV5-1 and TRBJ1-1, the full variable domain is KAGVTQTPRYLIKTRGQQVTLSCSPISGHRSVSWYQQTPGQGLQFLFEYFSETQRNKGNFPGRFSGRQFSNSRSEMNVSTLELGDSALYLCASSLTYPQGAEAFFGQGTRLTVV.

This clone has more than one count but fewer than ten. This sequence joins TRBV19 and TRBJ1-5; perhaps TRBD1 as D (6 bases). The CDR3 sequence is 15 residues long. Trimming took 5 bases from V and 3 from J, leaving 14 bases between them. The V gene's germline CDR1 is LNHDA and CDR2 SQIVND (reference sequence). CDR3 region: CASSHAQGNNQPQHF. For the CDR3, the DNA is TGTGCCAGTAGTCATGCGCAGGGGAACAATCAGCCCCAGCATTTT.

The rearrangement joins TRBV14 to TRBJ2-1, with 8 nucleotides matching TRBD2. CDR3 length equals 16 residues. Trimming cost V 0 bases and J 2 bases; bases outside gene matches: 3. Germline V lookup: CDR1 SGHDN, CDR2 FVKESK. CDR3 coding DNA: TGTGCCAGCAGCCAAGATCCCGGGAGGGCCTACAATGAGCAGTTCTTC. As protein: CASSQDPGRAYNEQFF.

The chain uses TRBV19 and TRBJ2-1; D may be TRBD2 (5 bases). Germline loops: CDR1 LNHDA, CDR2 SQIVND (reference sequence). V lost 4 bases to trimming and J lost 8 bases, with 15 bases between them. The CDR3 length is 14 residues. The CDR3 protein is CASSSGPGRDEQFF. Here the CDR3 DNA reads TGTGCCAGTAGTAGCGGGCCCGGGCGCGATGAGCAGTTCTTC.

V gene TRBV9 combines with J gene TRBJ2-3; 7 nucleotides align to TRBD2. The CDR3 covers 15 residues. The V gene end was trimmed by 2 bases and the J gene end by 2 bases; junction bases not matched to a gene: 5. Germline V gene lookup returns CDR1 SGDLS and CDR2 YYNGEE. The CDR3 spells CASSVTGGVTDTQYF. CDR3 DNA: TGTGCCAGCAGCGTCACGGGAGGAGTCACAGATACGCAGTATTTT.

The chain recombines TRBV7-3 with TRBJ2-3; 9 nucleotides line up with TRBD2. CDR1 SGHTA and CDR2 FQGTGA come from the germline V gene. With V trimmed by 2 bases and J by 6 bases, 6 bases remained unmatched. The CDR3 contains 15 residues. The CDR3 loop reads CASSLAGGDYDTQYF. The CDR3 region has the DNA TGTGCCAGCAGCTTAGCGGGAGGGGACTATGATACGCAGTATTTT.

CDR3: CASSLGEYQETQYF. The CDR3 DNA follows: TGCGCCAGCAGCTTGGGAGAGTACCAAGAGACCCAGTACTTC. The V call is TRBV5-1, the J call TRBJ2-5; D remains ambiguous. Deletions cut 0 bases from V and 0 bases from J, with 6 bases between. The V gene's germline CDR1 is SGHRS and CDR2 YFSETQ. The CDR3 is 14 amino acids. The full variable domain, in which reference TRBV5-1 and TRBJ2-5 provide the parts outside the CDR3, is KAGVTQTPRYLIKTRGQQVTLSCSPISGHRSVSWYQQTPGQGLQFLFEYFSETQRNKGNFPGRFSGRQFSNSRSEMNVSTLELGDSALYLCASSLGEYQETQYFGPGTRLLVL.

This CDR3 reads CASSSLAGVETGELFF. The CDR3, as DNA: TGTGCCAGCAGCTCACTAGCGGGAGTGGAGACCGGGGAGCTGTTTTTT. The gene calls are TRBV7-6 and TRBJ2-2; TRBD2 matches at 11 bases. Germline CDR1 SGHVS, CDR2 FNYEAQ. Trimming removed 4 bases from V and 5 bases from J; junction bases left unmatched: 6. The CDR3 loop spans 16 amino acids.

The rearrangement links TRBV29-1 to TRBJ2-7; 7 bases are shared with TRBD1. CDR1 and CDR2 from the germline V gene are SQVTM and ANQGSEA. V lost 8 bases to trimming and J lost 3 bases; unmatched junction nucleotides: 10. The CDR3 spans 13 residues. The CDR3 region has the DNA TGCAGCTTCACCGGGACAGACGTCTACGAGCAGTACTTC. Protein sequence: CSFTGTDVYEQYF.

The rearrangement joins TRBV5-1 to TRBJ1-2, with D unclear. Deletions cut 0 bases from V and 3 bases from J, with 6 bases between. Germline V gene lookup returns CDR1 SGHRS and CDR2 YFSETQ. This CDR3 region has 13 residues. Written as DNA, the CDR3 is TGCGCCAGCAGCTTGGGGGCAGACTATGGCTACACCTTC. It codes for CASSLGADYGYTF.

The rearrangement uses TRBV4-1 and TRBJ2-2; 14 bases are shared with TRBD2. Germline V gene sequence: CDR1 MGHRA, CDR2 YSYEKL. The CDR3 extends over 16 amino acids. J was trimmed by 6 bases and V by 4 bases; bases with no gene match: 4. CDR3 sequence: CASSLRLAGGPGELFF. In nucleotides, the CDR3 is TGCGCCAGCAGCCTGAGACTAGCGGGAGGGCCCGGGGAGCTGTTTTTT.

The V gene is TRBV25-1, the J gene TRBJ2-1; TRBD2 agrees at 9 bases. Germline V gene lookup returns CDR1 MGHDK and CDR2 SYGVNS. The J segment lost 7 bases and the V segment lost 1 base, leaving 14 bases of the junction unmatched. The CDR3 is made up of 18 amino acids. The CDR3 bases are TGTGCCAGCAGTGAATTCGCGGCTAGCGGGAAAGCTGGAAATGAGCAGTTCTTC. It encodes CASSEFAASGKAGNEQFF.

The V gene is TRBV19, the J gene TRBJ1-2, with D hard to call. The CDR3 totals 12 residues. The germline V and J ends were trimmed by 3 bases and 8 bases, with 10 bases remaining between them. CDR1 is LNHDA, CDR2 SQIVND, per germline (reference sequence). The chain's CDR3 is CASSIWERGYTF. The CDR3 bases are TGTGCCAGTAGTATCTGGGAGAGGGGCTACACCTTC.

The V call is TRBV10-3, the J call TRBJ2-3; D not certain. Germline CDR1 and CDR2: ENHRY and SYGVKD. Trimming cost V 4 bases and J 1 base, with 12 bases left between them. The CDR3 covers 15 residues. The CDR3 sequence is CAISGPVEGTDTQYF. CDR3 coding DNA: TGTGCCATCAGTGGGCCGGTTGAGGGCACAGATACGCAGTATTTT.

This rearrangement joins TRBV28 to TRBJ1-2; D may be TRBD1 (6 bases). The germline V and J ends were trimmed by 2 bases and 3 bases, with 10 bases remaining between them. The CDR3 runs 14 residues. The germline gives CDR1 MDHEN, CDR2 SYDVKM. CDR3 loop: CASSLRGAYYGYTF. The CDR3 DNA follows: TGTGCCAGCAGTTTACGGGGGGCCTACTATGGCTACACCTTC.

The V gene is TRBV7-3, the J gene TRBJ2-7, with 7 bases aligning to TRBD2. Unmatched junction bases numbered 7, after V lost 5 bases and J lost 0 bases. This CDR3 has 15 amino acids. The germline V gene encodes CDR1 SGHTA and CDR2 FQGTGA. DNA for the CDR3: TGTGCCAGCAGCCTGCGAGCGGGAAGCTCCTACGAGCAGTACTTC. This encodes CASSLRAGSSYEQYF.

The chain combines TRBV7-2 with TRBJ2-7; 9 bases fit TRBD2. V dropped 7 bases and J dropped 0; count of bases not matched to a gene: 7. The germline V gene encodes CDR1 SGHTA and CDR2 FQGNSA. CDR3 size: 15 residues. The CDR3 region has the DNA TGTGCCAGCAACCCTAGCGGGAAGGGCTCCTACGAGCAGTACTTC. Protein product: CASNPSGKGSYEQYF.

The chain uses TRBV14 and TRBJ2-7; 7 positions agree with TRBD2. The junction had 3 bases not matched to a gene; V was cut back by 1 base and J by 12 bases. This CDR3 spans 11 amino acids. Germline CDR1 is SGHDN and CDR2 is FVKESK. Written as DNA, the CDR3 is TGTGCCAGCAGCCAAGCACGACTAGCGTACTTC. Its translation: CASSQARLAYF.

The V and J genes are TRBV27 and TRBJ1-1; a weak D match, TRBD1 (5 bases). The germline V gene has CDR1 MNHEY and CDR2 SMNVEV (reference sequence). This CDR3 comprises 14 residues. Trimming removed 2 bases at V and 4 bases at J, with 11 bases between. The CDR3 loop is CASSLLQGSTEAFF. The CDR3 DNA sequence: TGTGCCAGCAGTTTACTTCAGGGTTCCACTGAAGCTTTCTTT.

The chain combines TRBV14 with TRBJ2-2, with D perhaps matching TRBD2 (6 bases). There are 15 residues in the CDR3. Per the germline V gene, CDR1 is SGHDN and CDR2 is FVKESK. V was trimmed by 1 base and J by 5 bases, leaving 11 bases between them. The CDR3 DNA reads TGTGCCAGCAGCCAAGCGGGACTCTTAACCGGGGAGCTGTTTTTT. Translated, it gives CASSQAGLLTGELFF.

The chain combines TRBV21-1 with TRBJ2-7; TRBD2, the table's D call, was not compared with the DNA. TRBV21-1 constitutes a pseudogene. There are 17 residues in the CDR3. This chain's CDR3 is CASSKFWGLAAGYEQYF. CDR3 nucleotide sequence: TGTGCCAGCAGCAAATTCTGGGGACTAGCGGCAGGATACGAGCAGTACTTC.

The chain uses TRBV27 and TRBJ1-5; D is perhaps TRBD1 (6 bases). Germline values: CDR1 MNHEY, CDR2 SMNVEV (reference sequence). This CDR3 contains 14 residues. The V end lost 3 bases, the J end lost 3 bases, and 9 bases lay between the germline ends. The DNA for the CDR3 is TGTGCCAGCAGTTTCAACAGGGCCAATCAGCCCCAGCATTTT. As protein: CASSFNRANQPQHF.

V is TRBV12-5 and J is TRBJ1-5, with D unclear. V lost 2 bases and J lost 5, with 10 bases in between. This CDR3 region has 14 residues. Germline-derived CDR1 and CDR2 are LGHNT and FRNRAP. For the CDR3, the DNA is TGTGCTAGTGGTTTGTTCCAGGTCGATCAGCCCCAGCATTTT. Translating it yields CASGLFQVDQPQHF.